The sequence of this T cell receptor (beta chain) was determined in a study of spatial heterogeneity in lung cancer. Time point defined: sample taken at primary tumor resection. The donor population consisted of approximately 68 patients with untreated, early-stage non-small cell lung cancer. General study points: Counts of expanded alpha and beta TCRs within tumors tracked the tumor nonsynonymous mutation count.

Each TCR cDNA molecule carried a unique molecular identifier. TCRdb re-analysed the 5' RACE reads in MiXCR, keeping a single row per CDR3 protein. The repertoire has about 12,000 distinct CDR3 sequences, around 5% of them found once; the top ten carry around 33%. In germline, CDR1 is SEHNR, CDR2 FQNEAQ (reference sequence). V was clipped by 5 bases and J by 7 bases; unmatched bases: 22. The CDR3 consists of 19 residues. This clonotype was detected many times. Its antigen is not identified. The specimen comprised lung tumor tissue, sampled at surgery. This clonotype originated in a male donor with early-stage non-small cell lung cancer. The V call is TRBV7-9, the J call TRBJ1-4, with TRBD1 identical over 7 bases. The CDR3 region is CASSPDVVGQKRFFEKLFF. In nucleotides, the CDR3 is TGTGCCAGCAGCCCCGATGTGGTGGGACAGAAGAGGTTCTTTGAAAAACTGTTTTTT.